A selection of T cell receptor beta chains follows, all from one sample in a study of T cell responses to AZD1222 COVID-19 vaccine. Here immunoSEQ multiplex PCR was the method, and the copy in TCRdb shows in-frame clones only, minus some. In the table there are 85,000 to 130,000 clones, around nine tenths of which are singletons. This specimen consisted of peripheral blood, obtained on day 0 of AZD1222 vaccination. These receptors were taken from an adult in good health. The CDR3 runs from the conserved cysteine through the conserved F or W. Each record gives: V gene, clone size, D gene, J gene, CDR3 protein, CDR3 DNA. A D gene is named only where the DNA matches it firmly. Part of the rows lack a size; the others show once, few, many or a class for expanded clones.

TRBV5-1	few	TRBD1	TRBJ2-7	CASSPSGQPYEQYF	TGCGCCAGCAGCCCATCGGGACAGCCCTACGAGCAGTACTTC
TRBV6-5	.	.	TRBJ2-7	CASSRLGAEQGEQYF	TGTGCCAGCAGTCGCCTGGGGGCAGAGCAGGGCGAGCAGTACTTC
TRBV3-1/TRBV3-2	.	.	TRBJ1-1	CASSQVQSLRTEAFF	TGTGCCAGCAGCCAAGTACAGAGTCTAAGGACTGAAGCTTTCTTT
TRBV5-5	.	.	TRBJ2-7	CATTGGGQYEQYF	TGTGCCACAACCGGAGGGGGGCAATACGAGCAGTACTTC
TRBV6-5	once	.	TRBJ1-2	CTSSRLGGNYGYTF	TGTACCAGCTCCCGGCTTGGGGGAAACTATGGCTACACCTTC
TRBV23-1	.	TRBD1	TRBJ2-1	CASSLRDRDCDEQFF	TGCGCCAGCAGCCTTCGGGACAGGGATTGCGATGAGCAGTTCTTC
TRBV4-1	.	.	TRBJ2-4	CASSQVGPGGDRNIQYF	TGCGCCAGCAGCCAAGTAGGGCCAGGCGGGGATCGGAACATTCAGTACTTC
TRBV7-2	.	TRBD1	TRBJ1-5	CASSLPGQGWQPQHF	TGTGCCAGCAGCCTTCCGGGACAGGGTTGGCAGCCCCAGCATTTT
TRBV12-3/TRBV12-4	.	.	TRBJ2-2	CASSFLPGELFF	TGTGCCAGCAGTTTCCTACCCGGGGAGCTGTTTTTT
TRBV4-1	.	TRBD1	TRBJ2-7	CASSQAGQGSYEQYF	TGCGCCAGCAGCCAAGCTGGACAGGGCTCCTACGAGCAGTACTTC
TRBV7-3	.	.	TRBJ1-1	CASSLTLRVGWNTEAFF	TGTGCCAGCAGCTTAACGTTAAGGGTAGGGTGGAACACTGAAGCTTTCTTT
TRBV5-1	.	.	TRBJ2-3	CASSLGDPTDTQYF	TGCGCCAGCAGCTTGGGGGACCCCACAGATACGCAGTATTTT
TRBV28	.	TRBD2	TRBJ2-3	CASSSSSLRGGRTDTQYF	TGTGCCAGCAGTTCCTCCTCGTTGCGGGGGGGCCGGACAGATACGCAGTATTTT
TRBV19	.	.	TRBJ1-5	CASSPDRGSYQPQHF	TGTGCCAGTAGTCCGGATAGGGGGTCGTATCAGCCCCAGCATTTT
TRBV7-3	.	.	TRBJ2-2	CASTKDRNTGELFF	TGTGCCAGCACCAAAGACCGAAACACCGGGGAGCTGTTTTTT
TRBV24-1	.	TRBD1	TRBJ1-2	CATSDLEGAGYTF	TGTGCCACCAGTGATCTGGAGGGGGCTGGCTACACCTTC